This T cell receptor beta chain was sequenced for a study of blood T cell repertoires in COVID-19. V lost 4 bases and J lost 2; bases outside the gene matches: 2. This CDR3 has 14 residues. Germline V CDR1 and CDR2: SEHNR, FQNEAQ (reference sequence). In its sample, this clone was seen once. The table came from immunoSEQ multiplex PCR; TCRdb's copy has only in-frame clones and leaves some out. The sample shows about 28,000 clones, 81% of them seen only once. The source material was peripheral blood. The rearrangement uses TRBV7-9 and TRBJ1-5; 7 bases map to TRBD1. The sequence derives from a woman aged 60 to 75 with acute or convalescent COVID-19. Written as DNA, the CDR3 is TGTGCCAGCAGCTACGGACAGGGCAATCAGCCCCAGCATTTT. It codes for CASSYGQGNQPQHF.